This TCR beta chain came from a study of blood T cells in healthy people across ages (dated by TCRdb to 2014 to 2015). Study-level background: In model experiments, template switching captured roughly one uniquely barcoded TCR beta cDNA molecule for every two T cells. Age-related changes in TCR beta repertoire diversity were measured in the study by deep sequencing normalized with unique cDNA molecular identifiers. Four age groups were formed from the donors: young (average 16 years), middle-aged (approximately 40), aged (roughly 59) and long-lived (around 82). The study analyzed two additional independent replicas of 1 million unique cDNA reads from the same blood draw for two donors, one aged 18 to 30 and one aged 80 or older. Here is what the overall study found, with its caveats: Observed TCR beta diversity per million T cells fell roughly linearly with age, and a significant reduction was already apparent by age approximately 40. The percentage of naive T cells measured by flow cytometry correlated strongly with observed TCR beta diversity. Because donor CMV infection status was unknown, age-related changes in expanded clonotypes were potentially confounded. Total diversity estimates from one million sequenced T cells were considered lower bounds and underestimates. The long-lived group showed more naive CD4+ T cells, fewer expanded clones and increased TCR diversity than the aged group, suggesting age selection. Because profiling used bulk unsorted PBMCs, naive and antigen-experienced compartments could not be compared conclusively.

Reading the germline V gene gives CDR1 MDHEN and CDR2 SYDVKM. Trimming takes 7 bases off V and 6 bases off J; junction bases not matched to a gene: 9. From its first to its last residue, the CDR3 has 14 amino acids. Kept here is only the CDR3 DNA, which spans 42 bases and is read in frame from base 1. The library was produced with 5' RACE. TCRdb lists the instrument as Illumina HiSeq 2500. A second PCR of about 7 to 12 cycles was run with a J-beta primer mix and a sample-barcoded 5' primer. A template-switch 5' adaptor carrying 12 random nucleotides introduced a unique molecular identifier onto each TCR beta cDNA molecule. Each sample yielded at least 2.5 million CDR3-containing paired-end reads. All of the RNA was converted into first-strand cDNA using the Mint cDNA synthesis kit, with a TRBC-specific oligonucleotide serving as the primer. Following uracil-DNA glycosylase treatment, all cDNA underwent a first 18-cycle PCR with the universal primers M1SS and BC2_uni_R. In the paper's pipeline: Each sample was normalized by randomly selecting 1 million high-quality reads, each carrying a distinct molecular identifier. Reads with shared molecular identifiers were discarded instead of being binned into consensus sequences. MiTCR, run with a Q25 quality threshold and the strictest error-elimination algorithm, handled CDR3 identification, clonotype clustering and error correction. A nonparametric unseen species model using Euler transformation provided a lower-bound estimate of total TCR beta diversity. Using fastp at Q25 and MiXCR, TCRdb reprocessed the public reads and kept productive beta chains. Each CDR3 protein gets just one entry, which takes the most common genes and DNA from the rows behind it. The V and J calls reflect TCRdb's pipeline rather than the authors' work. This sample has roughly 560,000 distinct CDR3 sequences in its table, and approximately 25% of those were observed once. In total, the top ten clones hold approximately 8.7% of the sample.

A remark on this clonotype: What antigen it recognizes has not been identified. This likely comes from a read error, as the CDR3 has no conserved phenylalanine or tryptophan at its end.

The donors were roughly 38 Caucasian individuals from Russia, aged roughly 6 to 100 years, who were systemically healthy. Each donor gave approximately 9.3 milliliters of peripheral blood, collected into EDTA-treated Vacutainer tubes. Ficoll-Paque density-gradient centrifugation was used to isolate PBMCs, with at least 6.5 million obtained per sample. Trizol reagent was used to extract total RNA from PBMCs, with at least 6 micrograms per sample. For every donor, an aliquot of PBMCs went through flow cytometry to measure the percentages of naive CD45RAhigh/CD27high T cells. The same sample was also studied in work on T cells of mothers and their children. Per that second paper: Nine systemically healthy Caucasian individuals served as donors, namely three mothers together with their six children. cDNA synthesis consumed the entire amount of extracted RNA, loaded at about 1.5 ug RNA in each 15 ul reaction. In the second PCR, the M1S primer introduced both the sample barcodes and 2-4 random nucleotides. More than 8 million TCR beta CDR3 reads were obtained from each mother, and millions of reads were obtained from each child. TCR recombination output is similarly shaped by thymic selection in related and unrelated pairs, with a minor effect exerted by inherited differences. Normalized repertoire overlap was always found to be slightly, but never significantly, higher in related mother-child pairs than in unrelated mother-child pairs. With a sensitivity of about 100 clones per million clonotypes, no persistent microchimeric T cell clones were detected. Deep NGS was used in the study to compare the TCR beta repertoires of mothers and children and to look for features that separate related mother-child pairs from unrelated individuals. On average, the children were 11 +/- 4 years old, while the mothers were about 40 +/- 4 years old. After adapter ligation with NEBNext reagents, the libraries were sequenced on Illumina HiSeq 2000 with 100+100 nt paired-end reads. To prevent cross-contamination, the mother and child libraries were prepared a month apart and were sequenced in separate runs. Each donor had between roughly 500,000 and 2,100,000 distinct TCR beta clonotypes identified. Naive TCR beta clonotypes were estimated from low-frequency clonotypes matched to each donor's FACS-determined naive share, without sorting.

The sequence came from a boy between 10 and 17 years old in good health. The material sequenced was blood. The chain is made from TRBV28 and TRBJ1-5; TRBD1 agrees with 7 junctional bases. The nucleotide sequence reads TGTGCCAGCATCCCTACAGGGGAGGTTCAGCCCCAGCATCTT. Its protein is CASIPTGEVQPQHL.